This record covers a single T cell receptor beta chain. J was trimmed by 10 bases and V by 4 bases; bases with no gene match: 2. The CDR3 is 12 amino acids. Germline values: CDR1 SGHRS, CDR2 YFSETQ. Measured with immunoSEQ multiplex PCR; TCRdb has only the in-frame clones, and not every one. This sample has 400,000 to 600,000 clones, with over 60% found just once. This sample was taken from a study of shared clonotypes between healthy human individuals. The chain joins TRBV5-1 to TRBJ1-6, with 7 bases matching TRBD1. The clonotype was recovered from a woman in her forties in good health. Some clones in this sample may be carry-over from other donors' samples. The sample consisted of PBMCs. The CDR3 DNA reads TGCGCCAGCAGCACAGGGGACTCACCCCTCCACTTT. Its protein product is CASSTGDSPLHF.